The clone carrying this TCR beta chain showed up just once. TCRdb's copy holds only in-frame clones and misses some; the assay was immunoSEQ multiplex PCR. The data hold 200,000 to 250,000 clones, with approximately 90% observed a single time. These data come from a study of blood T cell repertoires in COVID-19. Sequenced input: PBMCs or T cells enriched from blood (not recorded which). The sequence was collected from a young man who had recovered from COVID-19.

CDR3 residues: CASSPGQGPDTQYF. DNA of the CDR3: TGTGCCAGCAGCCCCGGACAGGGCCCAGATACGCAGTATTTT. The chain is built from TRBV7-3 and TRBJ2-3; 8 positions agree with TRBD1. Germline values: CDR1 SGHTA, CDR2 FQGTGA. V gave up 5 bases and J gave up 4 bases; unmatched junction bases: 5. The CDR3 totals 14 residues.